The T cell receptor (beta chain) under discussion was sequenced for a study of CD8 T cells in ankylosing spondylitis. This clonotype was found many times. Quantitative 5'-RACE with molecular barcodes generated TCR beta libraries. TCRdb called the 5' RACE reads again in MiXCR, with one record for every CDR3 protein. The sample yields a few hundred thousand distinct CDR3 sequences, over 8.5% seen once. The germline V and J ends were trimmed by 6 bases and 5 bases, with 14 bases remaining between them. This CDR3 is built from 13 residues. Germline CDR1 reads DFQATT; CDR2 reads SNEGSKA (reference sequence).

The receptor's source is a male donor with ankylosing spondylitis or in good health (not recorded which). Sequenced material: blood, either unsorted or a sorted T cell fraction (not recorded which). The genes are TRBV20-1 and TRBJ1-5; D gene ambiguous. The CDR3 nucleotides are TGCAGTGCGGAGACGCGTTGGTATCAGCCCCAGCATTTT. As protein: CSAETRWYQPQHF.